This TCR beta chain was documented in a study of identical twins (dated by TCRdb to about 2016). With regard to the full study: To test whether fetal clonotypes persist, this study deep-sequenced TCR alpha and beta repertoires from monozygotic twins, from unrelated adults of various ages, and from cord blood. Replicate twin experiments were performed at different times using different library preparation protocols to rule out contamination.

Libraries were built with 5' RACE. Data came from an Illumina HiSeq 2000. A universal primer binding site was added through template switching, and the final cDNA carried a unique molecular identifier so that TCR cDNA molecules could be counted accurately. First-strand cDNA for TCR alpha and beta chains was synthesized from specific primers in the conserved constant-segment region. Each cDNA library was double barcoded, with a SMART-Mk sample barcode plus Illumina barcodes, to control for contamination. Two successive PCR steps introduced TruSeq adapter sequences along with Illumina sample barcodes. Sequencing of the TCR alpha and beta cDNA libraries was done on the Illumina HiSeq platform using custom primers. In the original analysis: Unique molecular identifiers were extracted from raw reads with MiGEC, and CDR3 positions were determined with MiXCR. Recombination models were inferred per individual with the repgenHMM and IGoR tools using an EM algorithm. Shared clonotypes were analyzed with the tcR package in R, and sharing was normalized by the product of cloneset sizes. Out-of-frame nonproductive sequences were analyzed to study raw recombination free of thymic and clonal selection effects. TCRdb trimmed public reads at Q25 via fastp, called clones via MiXCR and kept in-frame beta chains. When rows share a CDR3 protein, they turn into one entry using the most common DNA and genes. TCRdb, not the original authors, processed these V and J calls. Present in this sample are roughly 470,000 distinct CDR3 sequences, 13% to 15% of which were seen just once. The top ten hold approximately 0.98% of the sample.

Every donor was a healthy Caucasian. Three pairs of female monozygotic twins, all aged about 18 to 29 years, made up the twin cohort. Positive isolation kits from Invitrogen were used to isolate the CD4+ and CD8+ T cell populations. Summary of the overall study and its limitations: Recombination models systematically underestimated out-of-frame TCR alpha sharing in monozygotic twins but agreed with sharing between unrelated individuals. Compared with coincidental sharing between unrelated individuals, out-of-frame TCR alpha sequences shared between twins showed an excess of sequences with low generation probability. Excess twin sharing in beta out-of-frame sequences was weaker because fewer shared sequences lowered the signal-to-noise ratio. Zero-insertion analyses could be partly confounded by invariant T cells such as MAIT and iNKT, though diverse VJ usage argued against such confounding for most clonotypes. Fewer insertions were carried by abundant cord blood beta clonotypes, a similar but weaker trend appeared in young adult naive repertoires, and no such trend appeared in memory repertoires. Because the same donors could not be followed over many years, the conclusions depended on cross-sectional statistical analysis.

This clonotype was seen only a few times. Which antigen it targets is not known. One base away there is no much larger clone; base qualities are not given. The germline ends are 14 bases apart after V is trimmed by 7 bases and J by 10 bases. There are 11 amino acids in the CDR3, from cysteine to phenylalanine inclusive. Kept here is only the CDR3 DNA, which spans 33 bases and is read in frame from base 1. The germline V gene specifies MNHNS as CDR1 and SASEGT as CDR2. The sample also formed part of further work on yellow fever vaccine responses in identical twins. According to the second study: According to the authors, the vaccine-induced T cell response in identical twins seemed to be partly convergent and partly specific to each individual. Focusing on identical twins, the study followed the T cell clones that responded to the vaccine, and did so with precision.

Specimen: CD4+ T cells sorted from blood. The chain couples TRBV6-1 to TRBJ2-7; the D gene is perhaps TRBD2, on 5 matching bases. The TCR sequence derives from a woman younger than 30 in good health. The CDR3 region has the sequence CASISLGAQYF. DNA sequence: TGTGCCAGCATAAGTCTGGGAGCCCAGTACTTC.